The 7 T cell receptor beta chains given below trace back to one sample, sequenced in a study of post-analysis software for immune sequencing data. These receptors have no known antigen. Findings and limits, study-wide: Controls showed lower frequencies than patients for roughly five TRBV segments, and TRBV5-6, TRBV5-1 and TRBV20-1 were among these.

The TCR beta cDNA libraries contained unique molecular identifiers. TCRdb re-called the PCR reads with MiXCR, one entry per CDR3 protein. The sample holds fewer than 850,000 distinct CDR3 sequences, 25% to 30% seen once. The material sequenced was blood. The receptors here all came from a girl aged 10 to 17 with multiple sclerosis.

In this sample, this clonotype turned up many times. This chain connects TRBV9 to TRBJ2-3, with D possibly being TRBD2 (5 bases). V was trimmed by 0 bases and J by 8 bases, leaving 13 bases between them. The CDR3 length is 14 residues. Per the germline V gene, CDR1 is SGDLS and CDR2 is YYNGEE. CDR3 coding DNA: TGTGCCAGCAGCGTAGCCCAGGCGGGTTCTACGCAGTATTTT. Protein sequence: CASSVAQAGSTQYF.

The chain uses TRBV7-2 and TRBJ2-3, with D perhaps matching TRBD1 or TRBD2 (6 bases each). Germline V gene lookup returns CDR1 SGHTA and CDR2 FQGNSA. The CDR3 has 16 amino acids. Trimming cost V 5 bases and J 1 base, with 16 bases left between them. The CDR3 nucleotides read TGTGCCAGCAGCATGACAAGGGGGGCGGGCACAGATACGCAGTATTTT. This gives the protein CASSMTRGAGTDTQYF.

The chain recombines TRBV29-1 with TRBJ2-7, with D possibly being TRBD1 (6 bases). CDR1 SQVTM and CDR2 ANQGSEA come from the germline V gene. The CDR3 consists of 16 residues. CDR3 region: CSVPVRGTSKSYEQYF. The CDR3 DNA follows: TGCAGTGTTCCCGTAAGGGGGACGTCTAAGTCCTACGAGCAGTACTTC.

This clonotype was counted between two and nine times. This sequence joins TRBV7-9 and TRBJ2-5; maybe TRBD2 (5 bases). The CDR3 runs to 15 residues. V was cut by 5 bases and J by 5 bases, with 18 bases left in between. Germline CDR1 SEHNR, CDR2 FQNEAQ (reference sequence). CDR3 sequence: CASSDPGPRGETQYF. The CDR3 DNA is TGTGCCAGCAGCGACCCAGGACCGCGCGGGGAGACCCAGTACTTC.

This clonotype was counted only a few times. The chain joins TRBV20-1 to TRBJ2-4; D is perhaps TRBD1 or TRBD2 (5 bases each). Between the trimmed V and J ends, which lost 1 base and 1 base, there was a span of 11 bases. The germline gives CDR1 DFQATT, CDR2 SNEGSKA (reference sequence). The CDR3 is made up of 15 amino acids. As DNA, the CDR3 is TGCAGTGCTAGAGGTGGGGGATTCGCCAAAAACATTCAGTACTTC. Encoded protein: CSARGGGFAKNIQYF.

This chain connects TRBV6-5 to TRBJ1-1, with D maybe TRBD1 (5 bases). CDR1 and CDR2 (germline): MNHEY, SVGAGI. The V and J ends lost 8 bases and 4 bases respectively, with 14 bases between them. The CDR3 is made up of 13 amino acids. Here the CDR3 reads CASQRKGTTEAFF. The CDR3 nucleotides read TGTGCCAGCCAAAGAAAGGGGACCACTGAAGCTTTCTTT.

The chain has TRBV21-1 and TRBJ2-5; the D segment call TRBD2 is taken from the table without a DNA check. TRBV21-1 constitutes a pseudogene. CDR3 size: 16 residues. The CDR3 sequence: CASSSSFYSGQETQYF. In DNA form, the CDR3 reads TGTGCCAGCAGCAGCTCCTTTTACAGCGGCCAAGAGACCCAGTACTTC.